This entry lists 28 T cell receptor beta chains sequenced from one sample in a study of regulatory T cells in long-lasting Graves disease. Time point noted: newly diagnosed GD, antithyroid drugs for less than 3 months. PBMC RNA was the source of the TCR library. The TCR beta library used iRepertoire HTBI primers with Arm-PCR amplification of CDR3. TCRdb re-analysed the multiplex PCR reads in MiXCR, keeping a single row per CDR3 protein. The sample consists of about 220,000 distinct CDR3 sequences, roughly a fifth of them appearing once. The same data also contributed to another study, on T cells in Graves' hyperthyroidism and ophthalmopathy.

The sample was peripheral blood mononuclear cells (PBMCs), taken at new diagnosis, from a patient treated with antithyroid drugs. The receptors shown here come from a woman aged 30 to 39 with Graves disease.

This clonotype occurred many times. V usage is TRBV3-1 and J usage is TRBJ2-5; D may be TRBD1 (6 bases). V was clipped by 6 bases and J by 7 bases, with 18 bases between them. CDR1 is LGHDT, CDR2 YNNKEL, per germline (reference sequence). This CDR3 region has 14 residues. CDR3 region: CASRQPGQRGTQYF. The CDR3 nucleotides are TGTGCCAGCAGGCAACCGGGACAAAGAGGGACCCAGTACTTC.

A note on this clonotype: A read error is likely here: a far larger clone is one base away. The chain is built from TRBV10-3 and TRBJ1-5, with D unclear. Germline values: CDR1 ENHRY, CDR2 SYGVKD. This CDR3 contains 16 residues. Here the CDR3 DNA reads TGTGCCAGCAGTCCCAGTGAAGCGGACAGCAATCAGCCCCAGCATTTT. Translating gives CASSPSEADSNQPQHF.

As regards this clonotype: This probably arose from a read error, given a far larger clone one base away. The chain employs TRBV11-1 and TRBJ2-3; D unclear. This CDR3 spans 15 amino acids. CDR1 and CDR2 (germline): SGHAT, FQDESV (reference sequence). Trimming took off 0 bases at V and 0 bases at J, with 7 bases between the two ends. As DNA, the CDR3 is TGTGCCAGCAGCTTAGCGGCTTTAAGCACAGATACGCAGTATTTT. Residues: CASSLAALSTDTQYF.

This chain links TRBV19 with TRBJ1-2; 7 nucleotides align to TRBD1. The germline CDR1 and CDR2 sequences are LNHDA and SQIVND (reference sequence). V shed 6 bases and J 6 bases; nucleotides not matched to a gene: 13. This CDR3 has 15 amino acids. CDR3 protein: CASSENRQGFNGYTF. For the CDR3, the DNA is TGTGCCAGTAGCGAAAATCGACAGGGATTTAATGGCTACACCTTC.

Concerning this clonotype itself: This may stem from a read error, because a much larger clone lies one nucleotide away. The gene calls are TRBV7-9 and TRBJ1-5; D call uncertain. Germline V lookup: CDR1 SEHNR, CDR2 FQNEAQ (reference sequence). The V end was cut by 4 bases, the J end by 0 bases, with 13 bases between. This CDR3 comprises 16 residues. DNA for the CDR3: TGTGCCAGCAGCTCTTACTTGAGCACTAGCAATCAGCCCCAGCATTTT. It specifies CASSSYLSTSNQPQHF.

This clonotype was recorded once. CDR3 sequence (DNA): TGTGCCAGCAGTGGAACGTGGACAGGGGTGACGGGCACCGGGGAGCTGTTTTTT. It translates to CASSGTWTGVTGTGELFF. The chain is built from TRBV2 and TRBJ2-2; 9 bases line up with TRBD1. The CDR3 extends over 18 amino acids. Germline-derived CDR1 and CDR2 are SNHLY and FYNNEI. Trimming cost V 4 bases and J 4 bases; bases outside gene matches: 13.

This clonotype was observed a handful of times. The V and J genes are TRBV20-1 and TRBJ2-7, with no clear D. Germline CDR1 is DFQATT and CDR2 is SNEGSKA (reference sequence). The CDR3 sequence is 15 residues long. Trimming cost V 6 bases and J 3 bases, with 21 bases left between them. The CDR3 nucleotides are TGCAGTGCCAGACCCTCTCGAGGAGCTTACTACGAGCAGTACTTC. Translation gives CSARPSRGAYYEQYF.

Ten or more counts support this clonotype. The chain combines TRBV2 with TRBJ2-5; 8 bases line up with TRBD2. V lost 7 bases to trimming and J lost 5 bases; unmatched junction nucleotides: 15. Germline values: CDR1 SNHLY, CDR2 FYNNEI. The CDR3 is 16 amino acids. DNA for the CDR3: TGTGCCAGCACCTTACTGCGGGGGGAACCAGCTGAGACCCAGTACTTC. It specifies CASTLLRGEPAETQYF. Complete variable domain (other parts from reference TRBV2 and TRBJ2-5): EPEVTQTPSHQVTQMGQEVILRCVPISNHLYFYWYRQILGQKVEFLVSFYNNEISEKSEIFDDQFSVERPDGSNFTLKIRSTKLEDSAMYFCASTLLRGEPAETQYFGPGTRLLVL.

The chain couples TRBV27 to TRBJ1-1; no clear D gene. V lost 2 bases to trimming and J lost 7 bases, with 11 bases between them. Per germline, CDR1 MNHEY and CDR2 SMNVEV (reference sequence). The CDR3 extends over 13 amino acids. The CDR3 sequence is CASSLNRQFEAFF. For the CDR3, the DNA is TGTGCCAGCAGTTTAAATAGGCAATTTGAAGCTTTCTTT.

The V and J genes are TRBV10-3 and TRBJ1-1; D is unresolved. V shed 11 bases and J shed 2 bases, with 15 bases lying between them. Germline V gene sequence: CDR1 ENHRY, CDR2 SYGVKD. The CDR3 totals 13 residues. The CDR3 sequence is CAAAQTINTEAFF. The CDR3 DNA follows: TGTGCCGCCGCGCAGACAATAAACACTGAAGCTTTCTTT.

This clonotype was seen repeatedly, ten times or more. J is TRBJ1-4 and V is TRBV28, with a tentative D call TRBD1 (5 bases). CDR1 and CDR2 (germline): MDHEN, SYDVKM. The CDR3 loop spans 14 amino acids. Trimming left V 6 bases short and J 1 base short, with 9 bases between. The CDR3 coding sequence is TGTGCCAGCAGGATGGGGGGAACTAATGAAAAACTGTTTTTT. It encodes CASRMGGTNEKLFF.

This clonotype has at least ten counts. One end of the junction fails to match germline, which may point to a read error. The gene calls are TRBV2 and TRBJ1-2, with TRBD1 identical over 7 bases. The length of the CDR3 is 12 residues. In germline, CDR1 is SNHLY, CDR2 FYNNEI. The CDR3 bases are TGTGCCAGCAGACAAACACAGGGGTACCCCGCCTTC. Its protein is CASRQTQGYPAF.

At least ten counts were recorded for this clonotype. CDR3 sequence reads: CASDQGASTQFF. The CDR3 nucleotides read TGTGCTTCTGACCAGGGAGCTAGCACTCAGTTCTTC. The rearrangement uses TRBV7-9 and TRBJ2-1, with D perhaps being TRBD1 or TRBD2 (5 bases each). Germline CDR1 reads SEHNR; CDR2 reads FQNEAQ (reference sequence). This CDR3 contains 12 residues.

The CDR3: CASSWGQDSNQPQHF. The CDR3 coding sequence is TGTGCCAGCAGCTGGGGACAGGATAGCAATCAGCCCCAGCATTTT. The chain has TRBV12-3 or TRBV12-4 and TRBJ1-5; 8 bases match TRBD1. Unmatched junction bases numbered 4, after V lost 6 bases and J lost 0 bases. The CDR3 has 15 residues.

This clonotype was counted ten times or more. CDR3 region: CAWSALTGADTQYF. CDR3 DNA sequence: TGTGCCTGGAGTGCTCTGACTGGGGCAGATACGCAGTATTTT. V usage is TRBV30 and J usage is TRBJ2-3, with unresolved D. Per germline, CDR1 GTSNPN and CDR2 SVGIG (reference sequence). V was cut by 1 base and J by 4 bases, with 12 bases left in between. This CDR3 is 14 amino acids long.

The V and J genes are TRBV12-3 or TRBV12-4 and TRBJ2-7; 7 nucleotides line up with TRBD1. After removal of 5 bases from V and 0 bases from J, the junction contained 13 bases not matched to a gene. The CDR3 runs 17 residues. The CDR3 is CASSLGAGQAHSYEQYF. CDR3 sequence (DNA): TGTGCCAGCAGTCTCGGGGCAGGACAGGCTCACTCCTACGAGCAGTACTTC.

This clonotype has just a few counts. This chain uses TRBV20-1 with TRBJ2-7, with 13 bases identical to TRBD2. CDR3 size: 19 residues. Germline V gene sequence: CDR1 DFQATT, CDR2 SNEGSKA (reference sequence). J lost 4 bases, V lost 5 bases, and 20 bases had no gene match. The CDR3 sequence is CSAFPYRTSGGEGEYEQYF. CDR3 nucleotide sequence: TGCAGTGCTTTTCCCTATAGGACTAGCGGGGGCGAAGGGGAATACGAGCAGTACTTC.

The chain recombines TRBV5-6 with TRBJ2-4; the D is unclear. The CDR3 is 13 amino acids. V lost 1 base, J lost 8 bases, and 10 bases lay in between. CDR1 is SGHDT, CDR2 YYEEEE, per germline. The CDR3 region is CASSLRGFDIQYF. CDR3 in DNA: TGTGCCAGCAGCTTGCGTGGGTTCGACATTCAGTACTTC.

This clonotype was recorded at least ten times. For the CDR3, the DNA is TGTGCCAGCAGTACGACAGGGGCGGGTGGCTACACCTTC. Amino acids: CASSTTGAGGYTF. The chain uses TRBV2 and TRBJ1-2; 8 bases map to TRBD1. The CDR3 is made up of 13 amino acids. J lost 7 bases, V lost 5 bases, and 6 bases had no gene match. The germline CDR1 and CDR2 sequences are SNHLY and FYNNEI.

At least ten counts were recorded for this clonotype. This rearrangement joins TRBV20-1 to TRBJ2-7; TRBD2 agrees at 8 bases. CDR1 and CDR2 (germline): DFQATT, SNEGSKA (reference sequence). With 5 bases clipped from V and 4 bases from J, the junction kept 10 bases outside the gene matches. The CDR3 spans 14 residues. The DNA of the CDR3 is TGCAGTGCTCAAACTCCGGGGGGGCTTTACGAGCAGTACTTC. Translating gives CSAQTPGGLYEQYF.

This clonotype was found many times. The rearrangement links TRBV25-1 to TRBJ1-1; TRBD1 aligns across 8 bases. The CDR3 covers 13 residues. V trimming: 6 bases; J trimming: 4 bases; junction bases outside the gene matches: 4. CDR1 is MGHDK, CDR2 SYGVNS, per germline. The CDR3 region is CASRQTGATEAFF. The CDR3 bases are TGTGCCAGCAGACAGACAGGGGCCACTGAAGCTTTCTTT.

The sample holds many counts of this clonotype. The chain couples TRBV2 to TRBJ1-5; D may be TRBD1 (6 bases). Per the germline V gene, CDR1 is SNHLY and CDR2 is FYNNEI. V shed 6 bases and J shed 2 bases, with 11 bases lying between them. The CDR3 totals 14 residues. In DNA, the CDR3 is TGTGCCAGCAGCGGGGGGCTAGGCAATCAGCCCCAGCATTTT. Its translation: CASSGGLGNQPQHF.

The CDR3 reads CASSLAVNNKNSPLHF. The CDR3 nucleotides read TGTGCCAGCAGCTTAGCCGTTAACAACAAAAATTCACCCCTCCACTTT. The gene calls are TRBV11-2 and TRBJ1-6; D gene uncertain. Germline V gene data show CDR1 as SGHAT and CDR2 as FQNNGV. The ends were cut back, 1 base at V and 7 bases at J, with 14 bases in the middle. This CDR3 contains 16 residues.

This clonotype was seen a handful of times. The chain employs TRBV20-1 and TRBJ2-1; 12 bases map to TRBD2. V shed 3 bases and J 9 bases; nucleotides not matched to a gene: 9. CDR1 and CDR2 from the germline V gene are DFQATT and SNEGSKA (reference sequence). This CDR3 spans 15 amino acids. The CDR3, as DNA: TGCAGTGCTAGCCAGCTAGCGGGAGGGCGCGGTGAGCAGTTCTTC. Amino acid sequence: CSASQLAGGRGEQFF.

There are many counts of this clonotype. The gene calls are TRBV24-1 and TRBJ1-2, with D unclear. CDR1 KGHDR and CDR2 SFDVKD come from the germline V gene. Between the trimmed V and J ends, which lost 1 base and 10 bases, there was a span of 6 bases. The CDR3 runs 11 residues. In nucleotides, the CDR3 is TGTGCCACCAGTGATTTAGTGTACTACACCTTC. Residues: CATSDLVYYTF.

This clonotype was detected ten times or more. The chain employs TRBV19 and TRBJ2-1; 8 positions agree with TRBD2. The CDR3 totals 14 residues. After removal of 5 bases from V and 4 bases from J, the junction contained 4 bases not matched to a gene. CDR1 is LNHDA and CDR2 is SQIVND in the germline V gene (reference sequence). The CDR3 DNA is TGTGCCAGTAGTGAGGGACTAGGGTACAATGAGCAGTTCTTC. This encodes CASSEGLGYNEQFF.

Points on this clonotype: A far larger clone is a single base away, which makes a read error likely. The chain is built from TRBV7-9 and TRBJ2-1; 12 nucleotides line up with TRBD2. The CDR3 runs 17 residues. V shed 3 bases, J shed 9 bases, and the junction held 12 bases outside the gene matches. Germline CDR1 is SEHNR and CDR2 is FQNEAQ (reference sequence). The CDR3 DNA reads as TGTGCCAGCAGCTTCCTATATAGGACTAGCGGGGACGCTGAGCAGTTCTTC. Translating it yields CASSFLYRTSGDAEQFF.

This clonotype was observed at least ten times. V and J are TRBV29-1 and TRBJ1-1, with 7 bases that match TRBD1. Per the germline V gene, CDR1 is SQVTM and CDR2 is ANQGSEA. V lost 6 bases to trimming and J lost 4 bases; unmatched junction nucleotides: 17. CDR3 length: 16 amino acids. This CDR3 reads CSVKGARSTRATEAFF. The CDR3 DNA reads TGCAGCGTCAAGGGGGCGCGGTCAACCCGGGCCACTGAAGCTTTCTTT.